The source of this T cell receptor beta chain is a study of CD8 T cells in Susac syndrome. Trimming cost V 6 bases and J 8 bases, with 14 bases left between them. From germline, CDR1 is DFQATT and CDR2 SNEGSKA (reference sequence). This CDR3 has 12 amino acids. It was with random hexamers that 0.5 to 1 ug RNA was reverse transcribed. Across 54 Vbeta and 13 Jbeta, TCR beta CDR3 was amplified with immunoSEQ multiplex PCR. TCRdb recomputed calls from the immunoSEQ multiplex PCR reads with MiXCR, one row per CDR3 protein. The sample contains 150,000 to 200,000 distinct CDR3 sequences, approximately 93% of which appear only once.

This receptor was identified in a human donor with multiple sclerosis. The chain couples TRBV20-1 to TRBJ2-1; D might be TRBD2 (5 bases). Specimen: CD4+ T cells from PBMCs. The CDR3 DNA sequence: TGCAGTGCCTCCCATAGCGTATATGAGCAGTTCTTC. Translation: CSASHSVYEQFF.